The TCR beta chain under discussion was sequenced for a study of blood T cell repertoires in COVID-19. Study-level background: Collection of acute and convalescent COVID-19 samples took place in the United States, Italy and Spain. Sources were T cells, B-cell-depleted T cells, or PBMCs; the material itself was cDNA or gDNA.

In the study's own analysis: Amplification from reference gene primers served as the basis for estimated nucleated cell counts. This table comes from immunoSEQ multiplex PCR, and its TCRdb copy is limited to in-frame clones, with some not included. That table gives V, J and clone size, and the DNA gave D and trimming. The table lists around 140,000 clones, around nine tenths of them singletons, with 8.5% to 9% in the top ten. Germline CDR1 LGHNT, CDR2 FRNRAP. Germline trimming cut 6 bases from V and 5 bases from J; bases unmatched to any gene: 8. The CDR3 is 16 residues long. The TCR sequence derives from a woman aged 45-59 years with active or convalescent COVID-19. This sequence joins TRBV12-5 and TRBJ1-4; TRBD1 matches 11 bases. Sequencing input: peripheral blood. DNA for the CDR3: TGTGCTAGTGGCCTGGACAGGGGGCATTCAAATGAAAAACTGTTTTTT. Translation: CASGLDRGHSNEKLFF.